Below are 26 T cell receptor beta chains sequenced from a single sample in a study of T cell responses to AZD1222 COVID-19 vaccine. Method: immunoSEQ multiplex PCR; TCRdb's copy keeps in-frame clones and lacks some. The repertoire holds 200,000 or so clones, with approximately 94% as singletons. The sample here was peripheral blood, taken on day 0 of AZD1222 vaccination. The receptors originated from an adult in good health.

The V gene is TRBV19, the J gene TRBJ1-5; D is possibly TRBD1 (5 bases). Germline V gene data show CDR1 as LNHDA and CDR2 as SQIVND (reference sequence). The CDR3 has 16 amino acids. V was cut by 3 bases and J by 5 bases, with 17 bases left in between. The CDR3 spells CASSMGSWGPDQPQHF. CDR3 sequence (DNA): TGTGCCAGTAGTATGGGATCATGGGGACCCGATCAGCCCCAGCATTTT. Complete variable domain (other parts from reference TRBV19 and TRBJ1-5): DGGITQSPKYLFRKEGQNVTLSCEQNLNHDAMYWYRQDPGQGLRLIYYSQIVNDFQKGDIAEGYSVSREKKESFPLTVTSAQKNPTAFYLCASSMGSWGPDQPQHFGDGTRLSIL.

The chain uses TRBV28 and TRBJ2-1, with D possibly TRBD2 on 6 matching bases. The CDR3 length is 14 residues. Trimming removed 5 bases at V and 4 bases at J, with 12 bases between. The germline V gene encodes CDR1 MDHEN and CDR2 SYDVKM. CDR3 region: CASSPRGLYNEQFF. CDR3 DNA: TGTGCCAGCAGTCCACGGGGACTGTACAATGAGCAGTTCTTC.

The J gene is TRBJ1-1, the V gene TRBV19; possible D gene TRBD1, 5 bases. Trimming shortened V by 3 bases and J by 3 bases, and 8 bases separated the two germline ends. This CDR3 spans 13 amino acids. Germline V gene lookup returns CDR1 LNHDA and CDR2 SQIVND (reference sequence). In DNA, the CDR3 is TGTGCCAGTAGTATCGACAGATACACTGAAGCTTTCTTT. It translates to CASSIDRYTEAFF.

This chain uses TRBV5-1 with TRBJ1-1; maybe TRBD1 (6 bases). The length of the CDR3 is 18 residues. CDR1 is SGHRS, CDR2 YFSETQ, per germline. V was cut by 2 bases and J by 5 bases, with 25 bases left in between. The CDR3 DNA reads TGCGCCAGCAGCTTCGTTGCGGGGGCGTTCACACGTAGAACTGAAGCTTTCTTT. Its translation is CASSFVAGAFTRRTEAFF.

The count of this clone is one. V is TRBV3-1 (or the pseudogene TRBV3-2) and J is TRBJ1-4; 7 bases are shared with TRBD1. CDR1 and CDR2 from the germline V gene are LGHDT and YNNKEL (reference sequence). V was clipped by 4 bases and J by 7 bases; unmatched bases: 6. The CDR3 has 14 residues. The CDR3, as DNA: TGTGCCAGCAGCCCGACAGGGAGTGCTGAAAAACTGTTTTTT. Protein product: CASSPTGSAEKLFF.

The J gene is TRBJ1-1, the V gene TRBV29-1, with D uncertain. Germline loops: CDR1 SQVTM, CDR2 ANQGSEA. The CDR3 is made up of 14 amino acids. V was pared by 3 bases and J by 0 bases, with 11 bases between. For the CDR3, the DNA is TGCAGCGTTGATGGGAGTGGGATGAACACTGAAGCTTTCTTT. Translating it yields CSVDGSGMNTEAFF.

The chain has TRBV14 and TRBJ2-4, with D perhaps matching TRBD2 (6 bases). In germline, CDR1 is SGHDN, CDR2 FVKESK. This CDR3 is built from 14 residues. Trimming cost V 0 bases and J 4 bases, with 7 bases left between them. CDR3 nucleotide sequence: TGTGCCAGCAGCCAAGAAGGACTAAAAAACATTCAGTACTTC. Protein sequence: CASSQEGLKNIQYF.

This rearrangement joins TRBV28 to TRBJ1-1; a possible D gene is TRBD1 (5 bases). The CDR3 length is 14 residues. CDR1 is MDHEN, CDR2 SYDVKM, per germline. V was trimmed by 4 bases and J by 1 base, leaving 10 bases between them. Written as DNA, the CDR3 is TGTGCCAGCAGTTCTGACGACAGGAACACTGAAGCTTTCTTT. Translating it yields CASSSDDRNTEAFF. Looking up the rest from reference TRBV28 and TRBJ1-1 gives the full variable domain: DVKVTQSSRYLVKRTGEKVFLECVQDMDHENMFWYRQDPGLGLRLIYFSYDVKMKEKGDIPEGYSVSREKKERFSLILESASTNQTSMYLCASSSDDRNTEAFFGQGTRLTVV.

The table lists this clone with a count of one. The chain links TRBV5-1 to TRBJ2-5; D is ambiguous. The CDR3 has 14 amino acids. Looked up from germline, CDR1 is SGHRS and CDR2 is YFSETQ. With 0 bases removed from V and 1 base from J, the gap between germline ends came to 7 bases. CDR3 loop: CASSLVASQETQYF. The CDR3 DNA reads as TGCGCCAGCAGCTTGGTGGCTTCCCAAGAGACCCAGTACTTC. The full variable domain, in which reference TRBV5-1 and TRBJ2-5 provide the parts outside the CDR3, is KAGVTQTPRYLIKTRGQQVTLSCSPISGHRSVSWYQQTPGQGLQFLFEYFSETQRNKGNFPGRFSGRQFSNSRSEMNVSTLELGDSALYLCASSLVASQETQYFGPGTRLLVL.

The gene calls are TRBV13 and TRBJ2-2, with no clear D. CDR1 and CDR2 (germline): PRHDT, FYEKMQ (reference sequence). V was shortened by 6 bases and J by 4 bases, with 9 bases between the two germline ends. This CDR3 region has 13 residues. DNA of the CDR3: TGTGCCAGCAGGGCCTGGGGCACCGGGGAGCTGTTTTTT. Its protein product is CASRAWGTGELFF.

The rearrangement links TRBV10-3 to TRBJ1-4; possible D gene TRBD1, 5 bases. This CDR3 comprises 15 residues. Germline V gene sequence: CDR1 ENHRY, CDR2 SYGVKD. V was trimmed by 0 bases and J by 14 bases, leaving 19 bases between them. DNA for the CDR3: TGTGCCATCAGTGAGTCAGGAGGACATGCTCAAGGGCTGTTTTTT. Translated: CAISESGGHAQGLFF.

V usage is TRBV7-3 and J usage is TRBJ2-1; TRBD2 is a possible D gene (5 bases). The germline V and J ends were trimmed by 6 bases and 2 bases, with 11 bases remaining between them. The CDR3 consists of 14 residues. Germline V gene lookup returns CDR1 SGHTA and CDR2 FQGTGA. The CDR3 protein is CASRYTGAYNEQFF. For the CDR3, the DNA is TGTGCCAGCAGGTATACCGGGGCCTACAATGAGCAGTTCTTC. The full variable domain, with the rest looked up from reference TRBV7-3 and TRBJ2-1, is GAGVSQTPSNKVTEKGKYVELRCDPISGHTALYWYRQSLGQGPEFLIYFQGTGAADDSGLPNDRFFAVRPEGSVSTLKIQRTERGDSAVYLCASRYTGAYNEQFFGPGTRLTVL.

The chain carries TRBV5-4 and TRBJ2-7; 7 bases are shared with TRBD2. V gave up 0 bases and J gave up 7 bases; unmatched junction bases: 13. The CDR3 spans 16 residues. The germline CDR1 and CDR2 sequences are SGHNT and YYREEE (reference sequence). CDR3 region: CASSLGRGGRVREQYF. CDR3 DNA sequence: TGTGCCAGCAGCTTGGGTAGAGGCGGGAGAGTGAGAGAGCAGTACTTC.

The chain has TRBV12-3 or TRBV12-4 and TRBJ2-1; D is perhaps TRBD2 (6 bases). Trimming stripped 0 bases from V and 7 bases from J, with 7 bases between. CDR3 length equals 13 residues. CDR3 nucleotides: TGTGCCAGCAGTTTAGCGCGGGGAAATGAGCAGTTCTTC. This encodes CASSLARGNEQFF.

This clone was found once. The gene calls are TRBV2 and TRBJ2-7; 7 bases align to TRBD2. The germline V gene encodes CDR1 SNHLY and CDR2 FYNNEI. Trimming took 1 base from V and 4 from J; bases not matched to a gene: 7. The CDR3 is 15 residues long. DNA for the CDR3: TGTGCCAGCAGTGAAGTCGTTAGCGGGCTTTACGAGCAGTACTTC. This codes for CASSEVVSGLYEQYF.

V usage is TRBV28 and J usage is TRBJ2-1, with unresolved D. Trimming removed 1 base from V and 7 bases from J, with 5 bases in between. CDR3 length equals 12 residues. Germline V gives CDR1 MDHEN, CDR2 SYDVKM. CDR3 sequence (DNA): TGTGCCAGCAGTTTATTGGGGAATGAGCAGTTCTTC. Amino acid sequence: CASSLLGNEQFF.

The count of this clone is one. The chain employs TRBV19 and TRBJ1-6, with 8 nucleotides matching TRBD1. Germline assignment: CDR1 LNHDA and CDR2 SQIVND (reference sequence). The V gene end was trimmed by 5 bases and the J gene end by 4 bases; junction bases not matched to a gene: 4. The CDR3 spans 15 residues. CDR3 DNA sequence: TGTGCCAGTAGTCCCAGGACAGGGTATAATTCACCCCTCCACTTT. Amino acids: CASSPRTGYNSPLHF. Together with reference TRBV19 and TRBJ1-6, the CDR3 gives the full variable domain: DGGITQSPKYLFRKEGQNVTLSCEQNLNHDAMYWYRQDPGQGLRLIYYSQIVNDFQKGDIAEGYSVSREKKESFPLTVTSAQKNPTAFYLCASSPRTGYNSPLHFGNGTRLTVT.

CDR3 sequence reads: CASSFVPAGVRNSYNEQFF. The CDR3 DNA follows: TGTGCCAGCAGTTTTGTACCAGCGGGAGTTCGTAACTCCTACAATGAGCAGTTCTTC. The V and J genes are TRBV27 and TRBJ2-1; the match to TRBD2 covers 8 bases. With V trimmed by 3 bases and J by 0 bases, 13 bases remained unmatched. In germline, CDR1 is MNHEY, CDR2 SMNVEV (reference sequence). This CDR3 is built from 19 residues.

This clone came up once. This rearrangement joins TRBV6-6 to TRBJ2-7; D not resolved. The CDR3 runs to 13 residues. Trimming pared 2 bases from V and 0 bases from J, leaving 5 bases between. Looked up from germline, CDR1 is MNHNY and CDR2 is SVGAGI (reference sequence). CDR3 DNA: TGTGCCAGCAGTTACATGAGCTCCTACGAGCAGTACTTC. Protein: CASSYMSSYEQYF.

This chain connects TRBV28 to TRBJ2-7; D is perhaps TRBD1 (6 bases). Trimming took 5 bases from V and 2 from J, leaving 13 bases between them. This CDR3 contains 14 residues. Germline V gene data show CDR1 as MDHEN and CDR2 as SYDVKM. The CDR3 DNA sequence: TGTGCCAGCAGTCCTCAGACAGGTACCTACGAGCAGTACTTC. It specifies CASSPQTGTYEQYF.

The chain combines TRBV27 with TRBJ2-2, with D possibly being TRBD1 (5 bases). CDR1 and CDR2 from the germline V gene are MNHEY and SMNVEV (reference sequence). The CDR3 runs 15 residues. V lost 2 bases, J lost 5 bases, and 12 bases lay in between. As DNA, the CDR3 is TGTGCCAGCAGTTTAGCAGGGTGGGGTACCGGGGAGCTGTTTTTT. Protein sequence: CASSLAGWGTGELFF.

This clone was detected a few times. V gene TRBV5-1 combines with J gene TRBJ2-5; TRBD2 matches 12 bases. Unmatched junction bases numbered 7, after V lost 0 bases and J lost 1 base. In germline, CDR1 is SGHRS, CDR2 YFSETQ. This CDR3 spans 18 amino acids. The CDR3 DNA reads as TGCGCCAGCAGCTTGGGACTAGCGGGAGTCTCTCCCCAAGAGACCCAGTACTTC. The encoded protein is CASSLGLAGVSPQETQYF. Drawing the rest from reference TRBV5-1 and TRBJ2-5, the complete variable domain is KAGVTQTPRYLIKTRGQQVTLSCSPISGHRSVSWYQQTPGQGLQFLFEYFSETQRNKGNFPGRFSGRQFSNSRSEMNVSTLELGDSALYLCASSLGLAGVSPQETQYFGPGTRLLVL.

The CDR3 is CASSPTGLAGVSHEQFF. The CDR3 DNA reads as TGTGCCAGCAGCCCAACTGGACTAGCGGGAGTTTCCCATGAGCAGTTCTTC. The chain is built from TRBV7-3 and TRBJ2-1; 13 nucleotides agree with TRBD2. The CDR3 covers 17 residues. With 5 bases clipped from V and 8 bases from J, the junction kept 12 bases outside the gene matches. Germline values: CDR1 SGHTA, CDR2 FQGTGA.

The chain employs TRBV5-1 and TRBJ2-1; D may be TRBD2 (5 bases). The CDR3 is 15 residues long. The V and J ends lost 0 bases and 8 bases respectively, with 15 bases between them. The germline V gene encodes CDR1 SGHRS and CDR2 YFSETQ. The CDR3 here is CASSLGLPRTDEQFF. DNA of the CDR3: TGCGCCAGCAGCTTGGGACTACCCCGGACCGATGAGCAGTTCTTC.

J is TRBJ1-5 and V is TRBV19, with D unresolved. Per germline, CDR1 LNHDA and CDR2 SQIVND (reference sequence). The CDR3 sequence is 13 residues long. Between the trimmed V and J ends, which lost 3 bases and 6 bases, there was a span of 9 bases. CDR3 nucleotide sequence: TGTGCCAGTAGTATTGGGAAAGGTCAGCCCCAGCATTTT. Translating gives CASSIGKGQPQHF.

V and J are TRBV4-3 and TRBJ1-2; possibly TRBD1 for D (6 bases). This CDR3 is 15 amino acids long. V was cut by 5 bases and J by 0 bases, with 13 bases left in between. In germline, CDR1 is LGHNA, CDR2 YSLEER. CDR3 DNA sequence: TGCGCCAGCAGCGTAAACAGGGCGGCTAACTATGGCTACACCTTC. Its protein product is CASSVNRAANYGYTF.